This entry concerns a single TCR beta chain. The data belong to a study of shared clonotypes between healthy human individuals. Turning to the study itself: There were three CD4 naive, three CD4 memory, two CD8 naive and one CD8 memory plates per donor.

The V end was cut by 6 bases, the J end by 2 bases, with 15 bases between. Germline-derived CDR1 and CDR2 are LNHDA and SQIVND (reference sequence). The CDR3 spans 15 residues. Naive CD8 cells comprised CD45RO-negative, CCR7-positively selected cells, excluding terminally differentiated effector memory CD45RA+ cells. Only in-frame clones appear in the TCRdb table, and some are missing; sequencing was by immunoSEQ multiplex PCR. This sample carries some 2,100,000 clones, approximately 94% of them seen once, and the ten largest clones take over 1.5%. Source material: naive CD8+ T cells from PBMCs. This sequence joins TRBV19 and TRBJ2-3; possible D gene TRBD1, 5 bases. This receptor was identified in a man between 18 and 29 years old in good health. Some clones in this sample may be carry-over from other donors' samples. CDR3 region: CASSGWGGNTDTQYF. The DNA of the CDR3 is TGTGCCAGTAGCGGATGGGGCGGAAACACAGATACGCAGTATTTT.